A selection of T cell receptor beta chains follows, all from one sample in a study of blood T cell repertoires in COVID-19. Profiled with immunoSEQ multiplex PCR; TCRdb holds only in-frame clones, not every one. The data show approximately 150,000 clones, 80% seen once. Sequencing was carried out using peripheral blood. The receptors shown here come from a man aged 65 to 85 who had recovered from COVID-19. The CDR3 runs from the conserved cysteine through the conserved F or W. Each record gives: V gene, J gene, clone size, D gene, CDR3 DNA, CDR3 protein. A D gene is named only where the DNA matches it firmly. Size is omitted from some rows. Given values are once, few, many or a class for expanded clones.

V: TRBV10-2; J: TRBJ2-7; size: -; D: -; DNA: TGCGCCAGCAGTGAGACCCCAGGGGTCCGCGTCTACGAGCAGTACTTC; CDR3: CASSETPGVRVYEQYF
V: TRBV6-1; J: TRBJ2-7; size: -; D: TRBD1; DNA: TGTGCCAGCAGTGAGCAGGGGGCTAACGAGCAGTACTTC; CDR3: CASSEQGANEQYF
V: TRBV4-1; J: TRBJ1-5; size: -; D: -; DNA: TGCGCCAGCAGCCCCCCGGACAGACTGTATCAGCCCCAGCATTTT; CDR3: CASSPPDRLYQPQHF
V: TRBV27; J: TRBJ2-1; size: -; D: -; DNA: TGTGCCAGCAGTTCGGACTATCCTCTATACAATGAGCAGTTCTTC; CDR3: CASSSDYPLYNEQFF
V: TRBV19; J: TRBJ2-1; size: -; D: TRBD2; DNA: TGTGCCAGTAACCCGGGACTAGCGGAGCAGTTCTTC; CDR3: CASNPGLAEQFF
V: TRBV3-1/TRBV3-2; J: TRBJ2-7; size: once; D: TRBD2; DNA: TGTGCCAGCAGCCTCGTAGCGGGAGTTGGCTACGAGCAGTACTTC; CDR3: CASSLVAGVGYEQYF
V: TRBV5-6; J: TRBJ2-7; size: -; D: -; DNA: TGTGCCAGCAGCTTGAATAGCTACGAGCAGTACTTC; CDR3: CASSLNSYEQYF
V: TRBV18; J: TRBJ2-3; size: -; D: TRBD1; DNA: TGTGCCAGCTCACCAATGGCCAGGGGGGATACGCAGTATTTT; CDR3: CASSPMARGDTQYF
V: TRBV7-8; J: TRBJ2-5; size: -; D: -; DNA: TGTGCCAGCAGCCCCCCCGACCCAGGGGGGAGGGAGACCCAGTACTTC; CDR3: CASSPPDPGGRETQYF
V: TRBV21-1; J: TRBJ2-6; size: -; D: -; DNA: TGTGCCAGCAGCACACCGGGACAGGGGACCTCTGGGGCCAACGTCCTGACTTTC; CDR3: CASSTPGQGTSGANVLTF
V: TRBV24-1; J: TRBJ1-3; size: -; D: -; DNA: TGTGCCACCAGTGATTTTAGCCAGGGAAACACCATATATTTT; CDR3: CATSDFSQGNTIYF
V: TRBV4-1; J: TRBJ1-1; size: -; D: -; DNA: TGCGCCAGCAGCCAAGATGGTGGGGCTGGCACTGAAGCTTTCTTT; CDR3: CASSQDGGAGTEAFF
V: TRBV6-2/TRBV6-3; J: TRBJ2-3; size: -; D: -; DNA: TGTGCCAGCAGTTACGAGGCAGCCGGCGTGTCAGATACGCAGTATTTT; CDR3: CASSYEAAGVSDTQYF
V: TRBV6-5; J: TRBJ2-7; size: once; D: TRBD1; DNA: TGTGCCAGCAGGGTCCGGGACAGAGGCTCCTACGAGCAGTACTTC; CDR3: CASRVRDRGSYEQYF
V: TRBV6-5; J: TRBJ2-1; size: -; D: TRBD2; DNA: TGTGCCAGCAGTTACTCTGGACTAGCGGGAGTTGTTGAGCAGTTCTTC; CDR3: CASSYSGLAGVVEQFF
V: TRBV27; J: TRBJ1-2; size: few; D: TRBD1; DNA: TGTGCCAGCAGCCGGACAGGGACGGTAGGCTACACCTTC; CDR3: CASSRTGTVGYTF
V: TRBV6-5; J: TRBJ1-1; size: -; D: -; DNA: TGTGCCAGCAGTTATTCACTCCTGAACACTGAAGCTTTCTTT; CDR3: CASSYSLLNTEAFF
V: TRBV24-1; J: TRBJ2-7; size: -; D: -; DNA: TGTGCCACCAGTGACCCCCCGGGGGACGAGCAGTACTTC; CDR3: CATSDPPGDEQYF
V: TRBV29-1; J: TRBJ2-7; size: -; D: TRBD1; DNA: TGCAGCGTCGGGGACAGGGGTGGCTCCTACGAGCAGTACTTC; CDR3: CSVGDRGGSYEQYF
V: TRBV3-1/TRBV3-2; J: TRBJ1-1; size: -; D: -; DNA: TGTGCCAGCAGCCAAGACGCCGGGAACACTGAAGCTTTCTTT; CDR3: CASSQDAGNTEAFF
V: TRBV6-2/TRBV6-3; J: TRBJ2-1; size: -; D: TRBD2; DNA: TGTGCCAGCAGCCCCCCGGGACTAGCATCGGATGAGCAGTTCTTC; CDR3: CASSPPGLASDEQFF
V: TRBV2; J: TRBJ2-7; size: -; D: -; DNA: TGTGCCAGCAGTGACGGGGACTACGAGCAGTACTTC; CDR3: CASSDGDYEQYF
V: TRBV2; J: TRBJ2-1; size: -; D: -; DNA: TGTGCCAGCAGTGGGGAGGCTAGAGATGAGCAGTTCTTC; CDR3: CASSGEARDEQFF
V: TRBV30; J: TRBJ2-3; size: -; D: TRBD2; DNA: TGTGCCTGGAAGAGGCTAGCGGGAGTCAGCACAGATACGCAGTATTTT; CDR3: CAWKRLAGVSTDTQYF
V: TRBV11-2; J: TRBJ1-1; size: -; D: -; DNA: TGTGCCAGCATGAATGGAGGGACCCAAGTAGCTTTCTTT; CDR3: CASMNGGTQVAFF
V: TRBV7-2; J: TRBJ1-1; size: -; D: TRBD1; DNA: TGTGCCAGCAGCCCAAACACTCACAGGGGAATGAACACTGAAGCTTTCTTT; CDR3: CASSPNTHRGMNTEAFF
V: TRBV5-8; J: TRBJ2-7; size: -; D: TRBD2; DNA: TGTGCCAGCAGCCGGGTGACTAGCGGGAGGGGCCGGCCCGAGCAGTACTTC; CDR3: CASSRVTSGRGRPEQYF
V: TRBV6-6; J: TRBJ1-1; size: -; D: -; DNA: TGTGCCAGCAGTTACGAGGGCGGAAACACTGAAGCTTTCTTT; CDR3: CASSYEGGNTEAFF
V: TRBV13; J: TRBJ2-4; size: -; D: -; DNA: TGTGCCAGCAGCTTAGGCCAATTGTTCGCTCCGCAGGGGATAGCCAAAAACATTCAGTACTTC; CDR3: CASSLGQLFAPQGIAKNIQYF
V: TRBV6-2/TRBV6-3; J: TRBJ1-1; size: -; D: -; DNA: TGTGCCAGCAGTTACTCGAGGGTGAACACTGAAGCTTTCTTT; CDR3: CASSYSRVNTEAFF
V: TRBV5-4; J: TRBJ1-3; size: -; D: -; DNA: TGTGCCAGCAGAACAGACGGAGGCTCTGGAAACACCATATATTTT; CDR3: CASRTDGGSGNTIYF
V: TRBV11-3; J: TRBJ2-1; size: -; D: -; DNA: TGTGCCAGCAGCTCAGACTCGTACAATGAGCAGTTCTTC; CDR3: CASSSDSYNEQFF
V: TRBV11-2; J: TRBJ2-1; size: -; D: -; DNA: TGTGCCAGCAGCACCTACGTCGGACACCTCAATGAGCAGTTCTTC; CDR3: CASSTYVGHLNEQFF
V: TRBV6-5; J: TRBJ2-7; size: -; D: -; DNA: TGTGCCAGCTGTCTGGCAGGGCAATACGAGCAGTACTTC; CDR3: CASCLAGQYEQYF
V: TRBV5-1; J: TRBJ2-7; size: -; D: TRBD1; DNA: TGCGCCAGCAGCTGGACAGGGGTGGGCGAGCAGTACTTC; CDR3: CASSWTGVGEQYF
V: TRBV7-9; J: TRBJ2-7; size: few; D: TRBD1; DNA: TGTGCCAGCAGCCCGGACAGGGGCGAGCAGTACTTC; CDR3: CASSPDRGEQYF
V: TRBV20-1; J: TRBJ2-5; size: -; D: TRBD2; DNA: TGCAGTGCTAGTGGCACTAGCGGGAGGACGAGGGAGACCCAGTACTTC; CDR3: CSASGTSGRTRETQYF
V: TRBV24-1; J: TRBJ2-1; size: -; D: TRBD2; DNA: TGTGCCACCAGTGGGACTAGCGGGAAAGGGGAGCAGTTCTTC; CDR3: CATSGTSGKGEQFF
V: TRBV6-2/TRBV6-3; J: TRBJ1-5; size: -; D: TRBD1; DNA: TGTGCCAGCAGTTACTCTGACAGGGGTTTAAATCAGCCCCAGCATTTT; CDR3: CASSYSDRGLNQPQHF
V: TRBV29-1; J: TRBJ2-3; size: -; D: -; DNA: TGCAGCGTTGAACCCCGGAGGGAAGATACAGATACGCAGTATTTT; CDR3: CSVEPRREDTDTQYF